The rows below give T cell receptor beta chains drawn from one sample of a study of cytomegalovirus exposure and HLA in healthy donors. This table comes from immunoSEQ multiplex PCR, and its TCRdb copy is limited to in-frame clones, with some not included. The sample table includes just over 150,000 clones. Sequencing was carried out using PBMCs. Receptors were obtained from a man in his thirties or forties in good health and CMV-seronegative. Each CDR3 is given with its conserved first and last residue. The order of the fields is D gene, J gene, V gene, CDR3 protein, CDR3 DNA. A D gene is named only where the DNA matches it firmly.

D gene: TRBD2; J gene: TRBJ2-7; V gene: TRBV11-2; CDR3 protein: CASARSGRLGEQYF; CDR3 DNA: TGTGCCAGCGCCCGGAGCGGGAGGCTGGGCGAGCAGTACTTC
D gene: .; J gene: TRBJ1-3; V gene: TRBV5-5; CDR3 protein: CASSLDYDQFSGNTIYF; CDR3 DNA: TGTGCCAGCAGCCTCGACTACGACCAATTCTCTGGAAACACCATATATTTT
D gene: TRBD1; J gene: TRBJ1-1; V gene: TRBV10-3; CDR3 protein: CAIRGTENTEAFF; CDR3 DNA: TGTGCCATCAGGGGGACAGAGAACACTGAAGCTTTCTTT
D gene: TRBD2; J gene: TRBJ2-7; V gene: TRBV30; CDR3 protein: CAWRLAEYEQYF; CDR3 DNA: TGTGCCTGGAGACTAGCGGAGTACGAGCAGTACTTC
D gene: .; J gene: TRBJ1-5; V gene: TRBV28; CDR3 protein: CASKGVGGRSNQPQHF; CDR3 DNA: TGTGCCAGCAAAGGAGTGGGAGGGAGGAGCAATCAGCCCCAGCATTTT
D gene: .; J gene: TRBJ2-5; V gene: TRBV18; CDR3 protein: CASSPDGVETQYF; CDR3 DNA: TGTGCCAGCTCACCAGATGGAGTAGAGACCCAGTACTTC
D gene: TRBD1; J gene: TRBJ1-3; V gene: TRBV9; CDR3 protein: CASSVDRGTSGNTIYF; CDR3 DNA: TGTGCCAGCAGCGTTGACAGGGGGACCTCTGGAAACACCATATATTTT
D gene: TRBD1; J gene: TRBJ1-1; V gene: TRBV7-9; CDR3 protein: CASSLGQGARTEAFF; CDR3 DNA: TGTGCCAGCAGCTTGGGACAGGGGGCTAGGACTGAAGCTTTCTTT
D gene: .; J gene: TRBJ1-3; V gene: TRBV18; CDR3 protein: CASSPFTGTNGNTIYF; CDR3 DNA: TGTGCCAGCTCACCGTTTACCGGGACAAATGGAAACACCATATATTTT
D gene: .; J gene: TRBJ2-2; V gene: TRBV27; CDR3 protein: CASTLGGTGELFF; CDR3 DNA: TGTGCCAGTACCCTAGGGGGAACCGGGGAGCTGTTTTTT
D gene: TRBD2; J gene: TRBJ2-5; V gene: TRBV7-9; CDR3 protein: CASSLGLAMQTQYF; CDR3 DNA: TGTGCCAGCAGCTTAGGACTAGCCATGCAGACCCAGTACTTC
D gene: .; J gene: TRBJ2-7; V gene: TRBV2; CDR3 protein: CASSEAVFGTSYEQYF; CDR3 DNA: TGTGCCAGCAGTGAAGCGGTTTTTGGCACCTCCTACGAGCAGTACTTC
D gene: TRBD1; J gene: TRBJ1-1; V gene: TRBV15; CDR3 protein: CATSSQGETEAFF; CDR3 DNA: TGTGCCACCAGCAGCCAGGGGGAGACTGAAGCTTTCTTT
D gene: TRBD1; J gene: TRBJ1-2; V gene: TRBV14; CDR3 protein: CASSREGQVHGYTF; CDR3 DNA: TGTGCCAGCAGCCGCGAGGGACAGGTCCATGGCTACACCTTC
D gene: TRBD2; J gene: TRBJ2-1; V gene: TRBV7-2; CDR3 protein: CASSLYSGLAQSKQFF; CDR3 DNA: TGTGCCAGCAGCTTATATTCGGGACTAGCGCAATCTAAGCAGTTCTTC
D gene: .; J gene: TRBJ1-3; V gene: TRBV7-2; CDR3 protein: CASSLGQRDTIYF; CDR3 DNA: TGTGCCAGCAGCTTAGGACAGCGGGACACCATATATTTT
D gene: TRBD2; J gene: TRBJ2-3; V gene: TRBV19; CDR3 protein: CASRASGSKDTQYF; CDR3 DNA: TGTGCCAGTAGGGCTAGCGGGAGTAAAGATACGCAGTATTTT
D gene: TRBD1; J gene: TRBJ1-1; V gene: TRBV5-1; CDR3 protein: CASSWGQSNTEAFF; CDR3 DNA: TGCGCCAGCAGCTGGGGACAGTCGAACACTGAAGCTTTCTTT
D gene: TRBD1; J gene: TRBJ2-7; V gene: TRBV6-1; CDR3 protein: CASREWGFRDSPYEQYF; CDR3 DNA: TGTGCCAGCAGGGAATGGGGCTTTAGGGACAGTCCCTACGAGCAGTACTTC
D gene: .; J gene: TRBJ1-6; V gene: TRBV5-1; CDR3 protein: CASSLFRDNGSPLHF; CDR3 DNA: TGCGCCAGCAGCCTATTCCGGGACAATGGGTCACCCCTCCACTTT
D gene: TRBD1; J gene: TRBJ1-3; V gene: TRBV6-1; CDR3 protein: CASSEGTGPIGNTIYF; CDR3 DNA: TGTGCCAGCAGTGAAGGGACAGGGCCCATTGGAAACACCATATATTTT
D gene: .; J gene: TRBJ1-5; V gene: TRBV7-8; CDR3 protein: CASSLAPQYNQPQHF; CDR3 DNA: TGTGCCAGCAGCTTAGCGCCCCAGTACAATCAGCCCCAGCATTTT
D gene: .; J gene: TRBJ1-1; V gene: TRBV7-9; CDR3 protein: CASSFPRNTEAFF; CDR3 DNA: TGTGCCAGCAGCTTCCCCAGGAACACTGAAGCTTTCTTT